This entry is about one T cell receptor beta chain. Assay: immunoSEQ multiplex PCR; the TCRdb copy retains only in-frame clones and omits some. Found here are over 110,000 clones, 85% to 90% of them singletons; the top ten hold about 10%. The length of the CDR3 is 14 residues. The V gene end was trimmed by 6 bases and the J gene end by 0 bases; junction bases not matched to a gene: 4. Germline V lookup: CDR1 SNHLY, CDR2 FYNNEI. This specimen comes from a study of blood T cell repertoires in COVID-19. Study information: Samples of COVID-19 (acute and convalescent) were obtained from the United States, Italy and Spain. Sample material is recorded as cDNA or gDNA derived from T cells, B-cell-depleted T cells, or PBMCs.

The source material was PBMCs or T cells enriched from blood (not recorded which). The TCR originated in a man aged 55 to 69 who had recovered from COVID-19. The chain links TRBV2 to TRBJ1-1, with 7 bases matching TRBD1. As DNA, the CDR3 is TGTGCCAGCAGATGGACAGGAGTGAACACTGAAGCTTTCTTT. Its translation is CASRWTGVNTEAFF.